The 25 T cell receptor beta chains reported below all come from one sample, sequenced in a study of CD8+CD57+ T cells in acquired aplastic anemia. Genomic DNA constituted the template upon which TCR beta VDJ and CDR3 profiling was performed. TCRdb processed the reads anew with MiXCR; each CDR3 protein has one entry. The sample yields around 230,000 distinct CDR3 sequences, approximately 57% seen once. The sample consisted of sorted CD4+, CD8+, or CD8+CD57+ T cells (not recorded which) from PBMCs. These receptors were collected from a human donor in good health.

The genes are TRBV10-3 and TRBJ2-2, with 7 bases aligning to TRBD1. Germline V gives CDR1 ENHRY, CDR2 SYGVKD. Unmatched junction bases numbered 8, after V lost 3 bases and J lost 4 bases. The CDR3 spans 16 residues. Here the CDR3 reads CAISDLGQPVTGELFF. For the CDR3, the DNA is TGTGCCATCAGTGACCTGGGACAGCCTGTCACCGGGGAGCTGTTTTTT.

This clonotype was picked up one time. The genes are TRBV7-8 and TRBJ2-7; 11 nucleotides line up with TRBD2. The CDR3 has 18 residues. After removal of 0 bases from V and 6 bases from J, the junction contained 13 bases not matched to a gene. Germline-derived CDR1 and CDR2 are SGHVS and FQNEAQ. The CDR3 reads CASSLATSGSSKGREQYF. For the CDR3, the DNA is TGTGCCAGCAGCTTAGCAACTAGCGGGAGTTCCAAGGGGCGCGAGCAGTACTTC.

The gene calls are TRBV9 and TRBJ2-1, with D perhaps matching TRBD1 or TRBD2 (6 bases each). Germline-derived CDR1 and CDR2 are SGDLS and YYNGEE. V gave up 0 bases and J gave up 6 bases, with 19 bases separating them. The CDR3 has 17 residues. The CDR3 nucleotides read TGTGCCAGCAGCGTAGCGGGGGCCCAGATGAACGGCAATGAGCAGTTCTTC. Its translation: CASSVAGAQMNGNEQFF.

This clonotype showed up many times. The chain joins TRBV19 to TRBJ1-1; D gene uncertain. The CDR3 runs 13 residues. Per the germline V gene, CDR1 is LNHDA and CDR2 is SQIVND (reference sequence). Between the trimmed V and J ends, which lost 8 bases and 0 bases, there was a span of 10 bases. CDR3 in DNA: TGTGCCAGTGCGGTTGCCATGAACACTGAAGCTTTCTTT. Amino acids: CASAVAMNTEAFF.

CDR3 residues: CAISPLRTEGFANTGELFF. DNA of the CDR3: TGTGCCATTAGTCCCCTCCGGACAGAGGGTTTCGCGAACACCGGGGAGCTGTTTTTT. The chain couples TRBV10-3 to TRBJ2-2, with a tentative D call TRBD1 (6 bases). This CDR3 is built from 19 residues. Per the germline V gene, CDR1 is ENHRY and CDR2 is SYGVKD. Trimming shortened V by 9 bases and J by 0 bases, and 26 bases separated the two germline ends.

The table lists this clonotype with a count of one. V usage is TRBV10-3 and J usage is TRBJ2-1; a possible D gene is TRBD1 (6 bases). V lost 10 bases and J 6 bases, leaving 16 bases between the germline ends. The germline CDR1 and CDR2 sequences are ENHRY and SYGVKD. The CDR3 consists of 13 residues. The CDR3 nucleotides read TGTGCCAGCGGCGCCGCGGACAGCAATGAGCAGTTCTTC. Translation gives CASGAADSNEQFF.

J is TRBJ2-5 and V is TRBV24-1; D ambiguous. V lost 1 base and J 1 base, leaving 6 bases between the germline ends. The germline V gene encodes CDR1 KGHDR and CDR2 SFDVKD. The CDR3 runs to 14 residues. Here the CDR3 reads CATSDFLVQETQYF. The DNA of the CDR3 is TGTGCCACCAGTGATTTTCTCGTCCAAGAGACCCAGTACTTC.

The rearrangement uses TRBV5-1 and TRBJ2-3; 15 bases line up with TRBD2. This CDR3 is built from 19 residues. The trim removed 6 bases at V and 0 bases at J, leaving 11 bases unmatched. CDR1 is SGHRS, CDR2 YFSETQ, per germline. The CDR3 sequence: CASNPGLAGGSPSTDTQYF. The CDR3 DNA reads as TGCGCCAGCAACCCTGGACTAGCGGGAGGGAGTCCTAGCACAGATACGCAGTATTTT.

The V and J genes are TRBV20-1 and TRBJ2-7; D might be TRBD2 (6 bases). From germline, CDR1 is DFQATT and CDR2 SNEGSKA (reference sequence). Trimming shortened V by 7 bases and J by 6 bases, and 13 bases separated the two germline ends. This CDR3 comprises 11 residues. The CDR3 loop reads CSGTLAVEQYF. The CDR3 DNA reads TGCAGTGGGACGTTAGCGGTCGAGCAGTACTTC.

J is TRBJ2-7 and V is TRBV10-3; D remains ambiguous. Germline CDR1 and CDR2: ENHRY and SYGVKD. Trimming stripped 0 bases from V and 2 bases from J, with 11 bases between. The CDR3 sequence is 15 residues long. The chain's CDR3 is CAISESSTATYEQYF. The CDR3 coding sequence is TGTGCCATCAGTGAGTCTAGCACGGCTACCTACGAGCAGTACTTC.

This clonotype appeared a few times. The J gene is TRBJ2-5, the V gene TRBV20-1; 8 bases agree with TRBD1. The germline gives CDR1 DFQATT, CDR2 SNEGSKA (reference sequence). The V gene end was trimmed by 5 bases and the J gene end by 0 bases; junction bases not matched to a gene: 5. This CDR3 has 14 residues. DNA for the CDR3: TGCAGTGCTTCGACAGGGGCAGACCAAGAGACCCAGTACTTC. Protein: CSASTGADQETQYF.

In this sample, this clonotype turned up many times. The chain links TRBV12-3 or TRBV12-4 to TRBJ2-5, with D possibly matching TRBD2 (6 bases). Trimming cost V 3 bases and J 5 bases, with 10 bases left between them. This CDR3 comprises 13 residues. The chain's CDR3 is CASSFAGLETQYF. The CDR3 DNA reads TGTGCCAGCAGTTTTGCGGGGCTGGAGACCCAGTACTTC.

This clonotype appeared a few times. The chain's CDR3 is CASTFRGLQAFF. CDR3 in DNA: TGTGCCAGCACCTTTAGGGGGTTGCAAGCTTTCTTT. The chain uses TRBV2 and TRBJ1-1; D may be TRBD1 (6 bases). This CDR3 region has 12 residues. Trimming cost V 7 bases and J 9 bases, with 15 bases left between them. Germline CDR1 reads SNHLY; CDR2 reads FYNNEI.

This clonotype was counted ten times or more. For the CDR3, the DNA is TGTGCCAGCAGTGAAGGGGACCGAAAGACCCAGTACTTC. Amino acids: CASSEGDRKTQYF. The chain has TRBV6-1 and TRBJ2-5, with D perhaps matching TRBD1 or TRBD2 (5 bases each). Trimming took off 1 base at V and 6 bases at J, with 9 bases between the two ends. CDR1 and CDR2 (germline): MNHNS, SASEGT. The CDR3 is 13 residues long.

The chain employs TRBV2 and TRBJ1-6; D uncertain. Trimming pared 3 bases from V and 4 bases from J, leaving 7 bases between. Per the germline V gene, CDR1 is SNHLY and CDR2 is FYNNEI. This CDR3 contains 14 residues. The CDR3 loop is CASSESFYNSPLHF. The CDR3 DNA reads TGTGCCAGCAGTGAGAGCTTTTATAATTCACCCCTCCACTTT.

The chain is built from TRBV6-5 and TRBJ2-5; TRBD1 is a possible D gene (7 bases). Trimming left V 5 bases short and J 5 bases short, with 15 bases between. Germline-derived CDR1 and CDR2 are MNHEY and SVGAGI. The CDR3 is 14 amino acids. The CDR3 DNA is TGTGCCAGCAGTCCGGGGGACAGCCAGGAGACCCAGTACTTC. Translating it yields CASSPGDSQETQYF.

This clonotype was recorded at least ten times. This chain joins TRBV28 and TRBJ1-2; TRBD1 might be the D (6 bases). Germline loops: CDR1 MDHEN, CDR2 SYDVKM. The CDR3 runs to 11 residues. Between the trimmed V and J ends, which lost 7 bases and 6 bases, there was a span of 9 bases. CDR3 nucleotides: TGTGCCAGCACCGGGACAAATGGCTACACCTTC. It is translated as CASTGTNGYTF.

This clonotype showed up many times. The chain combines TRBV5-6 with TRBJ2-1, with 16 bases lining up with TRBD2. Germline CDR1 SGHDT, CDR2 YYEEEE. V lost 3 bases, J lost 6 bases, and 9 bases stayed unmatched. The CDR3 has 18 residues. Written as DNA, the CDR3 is TGTGCCAGCAGCTACGGGACTAGCGGGGGGGCCCTTTTCAATGAGCAGTTCTTC. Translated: CASSYGTSGGALFNEQFF.

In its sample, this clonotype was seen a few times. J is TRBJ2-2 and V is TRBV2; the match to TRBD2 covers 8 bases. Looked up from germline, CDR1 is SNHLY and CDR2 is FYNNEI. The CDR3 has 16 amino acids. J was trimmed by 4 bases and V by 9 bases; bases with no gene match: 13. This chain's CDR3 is CARRASGSDGTGELFF. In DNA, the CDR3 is TGTGCCAGAAGGGCGAGCGGGAGCGACGGCACCGGGGAGCTGTTTTTT. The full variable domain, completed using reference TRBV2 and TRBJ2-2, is EPEVTQTPSHQVTQMGQEVILRCVPISNHLYFYWYRQILGQKVEFLVSFYNNEISEKSEIFDDQFSVERPDGSNFTLKIRSTKLEDSAMYFCARRASGSDGTGELFFGEGSRLTVL.

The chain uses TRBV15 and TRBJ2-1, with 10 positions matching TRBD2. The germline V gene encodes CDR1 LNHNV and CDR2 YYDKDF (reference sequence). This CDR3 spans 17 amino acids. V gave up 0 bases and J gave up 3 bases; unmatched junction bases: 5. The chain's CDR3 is CATSRDGRTSGYNEQFF. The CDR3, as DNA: TGTGCCACCAGCAGAGATGGGCGGACTAGCGGCTACAATGAGCAGTTCTTC. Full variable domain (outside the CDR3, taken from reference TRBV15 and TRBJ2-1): DAMVIQNPRYQVTQFGKPVTLSCSQTLNHNVMYWYQQKSSQAPKLLFHYYDKDFNNEADTPDNFQSRRPNTSFCFLDIRSPGLGDTAMYLCATSRDGRTSGYNEQFFGPGTRLTVL.

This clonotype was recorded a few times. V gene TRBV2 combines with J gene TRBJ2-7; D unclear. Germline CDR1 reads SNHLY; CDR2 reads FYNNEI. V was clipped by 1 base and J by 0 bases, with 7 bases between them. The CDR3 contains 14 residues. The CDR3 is CASSEGHISYEQYF. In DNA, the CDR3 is TGTGCCAGCAGTGAAGGCCACATCTCCTACGAGCAGTACTTC.

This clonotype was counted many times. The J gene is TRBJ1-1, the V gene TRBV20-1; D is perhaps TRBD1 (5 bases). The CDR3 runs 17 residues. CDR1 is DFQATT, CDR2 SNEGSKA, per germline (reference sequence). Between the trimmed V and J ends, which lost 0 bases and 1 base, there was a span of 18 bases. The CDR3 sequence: CSARDWDGRHPNTEAFF. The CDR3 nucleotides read TGCAGTGCTAGAGATTGGGACGGGCGACACCCGAACACTGAAGCTTTCTTT.

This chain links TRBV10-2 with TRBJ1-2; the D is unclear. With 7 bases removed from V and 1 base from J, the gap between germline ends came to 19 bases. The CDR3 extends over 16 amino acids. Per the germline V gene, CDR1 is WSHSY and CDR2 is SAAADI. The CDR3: CASTPIGGQYNYGYTF. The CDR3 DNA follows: TGCGCCAGCACCCCGATTGGAGGCCAGTATAACTATGGCTACACCTTC.

The CDR3 loop is CATSRDAVGLETQYF. CDR3 coding DNA: TGTGCCACCAGCAGAGATGCTGTTGGGTTAGAGACCCAGTACTTC. V is TRBV15 and J is TRBJ2-5, with no clear D. Trimming shortened V by 0 bases and J by 4 bases, and 12 bases separated the two germline ends. CDR3 size: 15 residues. Germline CDR1 reads LNHNV; CDR2 reads YYDKDF (reference sequence). Using reference TRBV15 and TRBJ2-5 for the parts outside the CDR3, the full variable domain is DAMVIQNPRYQVTQFGKPVTLSCSQTLNHNVMYWYQQKSSQAPKLLFHYYDKDFNNEADTPDNFQSRRPNTSFCFLDIRSPGLGDTAMYLCATSRDAVGLETQYFGPGTRLLVL.

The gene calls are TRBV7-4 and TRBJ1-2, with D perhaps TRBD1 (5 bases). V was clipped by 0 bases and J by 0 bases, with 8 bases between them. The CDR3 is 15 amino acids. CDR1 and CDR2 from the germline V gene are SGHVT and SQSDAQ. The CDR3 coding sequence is TGTGCCAGCAGCTTAGCCGAGACAGCTAACTATGGCTACACCTTC. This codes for CASSLAETANYGYTF.